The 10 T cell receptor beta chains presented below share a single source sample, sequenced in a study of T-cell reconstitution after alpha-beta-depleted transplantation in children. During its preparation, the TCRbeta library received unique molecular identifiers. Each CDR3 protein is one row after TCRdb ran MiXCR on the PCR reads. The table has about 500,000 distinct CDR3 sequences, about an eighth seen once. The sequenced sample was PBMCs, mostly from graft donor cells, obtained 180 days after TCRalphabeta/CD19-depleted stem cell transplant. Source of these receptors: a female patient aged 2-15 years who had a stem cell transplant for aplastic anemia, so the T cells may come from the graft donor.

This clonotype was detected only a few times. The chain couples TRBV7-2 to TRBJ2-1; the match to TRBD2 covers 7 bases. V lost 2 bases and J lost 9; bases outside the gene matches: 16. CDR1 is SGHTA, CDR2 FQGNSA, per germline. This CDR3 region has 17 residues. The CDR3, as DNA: TGTGCCAGCAGCTTACGTCCCTCTACGGTGGCGGGAGTTGAGCAGTTCTTC. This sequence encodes CASSLRPSTVAGVEQFF.

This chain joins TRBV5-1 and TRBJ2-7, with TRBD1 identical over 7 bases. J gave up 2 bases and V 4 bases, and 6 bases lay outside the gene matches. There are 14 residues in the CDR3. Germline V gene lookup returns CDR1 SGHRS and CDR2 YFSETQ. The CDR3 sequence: CASSLGQPPYEQYV. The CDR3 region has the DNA TGCGCCAGCAGCCTGGGACAGCCCCCCTACGAGCAGTACGTC.

CDR3 DNA: TGCAGTGCCACCAACAGGGCCCAGAACACTGAAGCTTTCTTT. Protein product: CSATNRAQNTEAFF. The chain couples TRBV20-1 to TRBJ1-1, with D perhaps TRBD1 (6 bases). With 6 bases removed from V and 1 base from J, the gap between germline ends came to 15 bases. The germline CDR1 and CDR2 sequences are DFQATT and SNEGSKA (reference sequence). CDR3 length: 14 amino acids.

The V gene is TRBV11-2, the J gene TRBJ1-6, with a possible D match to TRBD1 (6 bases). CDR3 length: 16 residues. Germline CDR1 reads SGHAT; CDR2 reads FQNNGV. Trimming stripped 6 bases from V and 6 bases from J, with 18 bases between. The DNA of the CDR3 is TGTGCCAGCAGGGTCCCCGGGGGCGCATCTAATTCACCCCTCCACTTT. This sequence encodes CASRVPGGASNSPLHF.

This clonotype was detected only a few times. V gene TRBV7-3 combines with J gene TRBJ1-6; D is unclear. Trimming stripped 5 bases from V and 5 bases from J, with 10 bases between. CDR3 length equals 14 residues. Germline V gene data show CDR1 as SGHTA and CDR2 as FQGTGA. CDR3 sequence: CASSPGGNNSPLHF. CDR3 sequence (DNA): TGTGCCAGCAGCCCAGGCGGGAATAATTCACCCCTCCACTTT.

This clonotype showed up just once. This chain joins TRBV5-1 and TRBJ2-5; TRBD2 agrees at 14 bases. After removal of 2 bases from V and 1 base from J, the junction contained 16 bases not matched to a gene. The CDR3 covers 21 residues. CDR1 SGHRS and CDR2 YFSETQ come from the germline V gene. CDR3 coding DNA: TGCGCCAGCAGCTTCGGTCGGCTCAGCGGACTAGCGGGAGGCCCCCAAGAGACCCAGTACTTC. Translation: CASSFGRLSGLAGGPQETQYF.

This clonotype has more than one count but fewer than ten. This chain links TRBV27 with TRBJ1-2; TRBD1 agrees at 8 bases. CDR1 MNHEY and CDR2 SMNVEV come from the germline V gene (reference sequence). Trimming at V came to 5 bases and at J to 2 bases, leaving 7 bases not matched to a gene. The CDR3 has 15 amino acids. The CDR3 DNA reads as TGTGCCAGCAGTCCACGGGACAGGCGGAACTATGGCTACACCTTC. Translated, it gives CASSPRDRRNYGYTF.

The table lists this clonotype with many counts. CDR3 coding DNA: TGCGCCAGCAGCTACCAGGGCGAAGACGAGCAGTACGTC. Its protein is CASSYQGEDEQYV. The gene calls are TRBV5-1 and TRBJ2-7; tentative D call: TRBD1 (5 bases). CDR1 and CDR2 (germline): SGHRS, YFSETQ. Trimming cost V 3 bases and J 5 bases, with 12 bases left between them. The CDR3 is 13 amino acids.

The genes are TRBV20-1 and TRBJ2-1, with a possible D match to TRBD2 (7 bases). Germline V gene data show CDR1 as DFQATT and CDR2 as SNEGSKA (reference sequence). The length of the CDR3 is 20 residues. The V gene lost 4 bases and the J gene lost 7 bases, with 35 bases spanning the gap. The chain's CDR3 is CSAKWGSVGMGLTGRNEQFF. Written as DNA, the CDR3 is TGCAGTGCTAAATGGGGGAGTGTGGGGATGGGACTAACAGGGAGGAATGAGCAGTTCTTC.

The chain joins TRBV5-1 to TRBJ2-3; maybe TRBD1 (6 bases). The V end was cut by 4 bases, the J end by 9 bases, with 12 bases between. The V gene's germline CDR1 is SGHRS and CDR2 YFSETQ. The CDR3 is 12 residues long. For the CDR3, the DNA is TGCGCCAGCAGCCCCGTGGGACAAACGCAGTATTTT. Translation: CASSPVGQTQYF.